These T cell receptor beta chains were read from a single sample in a study of cytomegalovirus exposure and HLA in healthy donors. TCRdb keeps only in-frame clones here, not all; method: immunoSEQ multiplex PCR. The sample totals about 50,000 clones. The sequencing input was PBMCs. The receptors were gathered from a woman aged 60-75 years in good health and CMV-seropositive. The CDR3 runs from the conserved cysteine through the conserved F or W. The D gene is left open where the match is weak.

TRBV14	NA	TRBJ1-4	CASRRTGQREKLFF	TGTGCCAGCAGGCGTACAGGGCAGCGTGAAAAACTGTTTTTT
TRBV4-1	NA	TRBJ2-7	CASSQAGQRYEQYF	TGCGCCAGCAGCCAAGCTGGACAGCGCTACGAGCAGTACTTC
TRBV19	NA	TRBJ1-2	CGAGNNYGYTF	TGTGGGGCAGGGAACAACTATGGCTACACCTTC
TRBV29-1	TRBD1	TRBJ2-7	CSVSTGTGGSYEQYF	TGCAGCGTATCGACCGGGACAGGGGGTAGTTACGAGCAGTACTTC
TRBV9	TRBD1	TRBJ1-5	CASSAFGTDNQPQHF	TGTGCCAGCAGCGCCTTCGGGACAGACAATCAGCCCCAGCATTTT
TRBV11-2	NA	TRBJ1-4	CASSLDGVRTEGEEKLFF	TGTGCCAGCAGCTTAGATGGGGTTAGGACAGAGGGCGAGGAAAAACTGTTTTTT
TRBV6-1	NA	TRBJ1-2	CASSGTGSYGYTF	TGTGCCAGCAGTGGTACAGGGAGCTATGGCTACACCTTC
TRBV18	NA	TRBJ1-2	CASSPQGGDGYTF	TGTGCCAGCTCACCGCAGGGAGGGGATGGCTACACCTTC
TRBV5-1	NA	TRBJ1-2	CASSFWAGYGYTF	TGCGCCAGCAGCTTTTGGGCAGGCTATGGCTACACCTTC
TRBV7-9	NA	TRBJ1-2	CASSLGGGYTF	TGTGCCAGCAGCTTAGGGGGCGGCTACACCTTC
TRBV7-9	TRBD1	TRBJ2-7	CASSLGQGANYEQYF	TGTGCCAGCAGCTTGGGACAGGGGGCAAACTACGAGCAGTACTTC
TRBV5-4	TRBD2	TRBJ2-1	CASSSSLAGAYNEQFF	TGTGCCAGCAGCTCTTCTTTAGCGGGGGCCTACAATGAGCAGTTCTTC
TRBV12-1	NA	TRBJ2-3	CASSPGQGSTDTQYF	TGTGCCAGCAGCCCTGGACAGGGATCCACAGATACGCAGTATTTT
TRBV5-4	TRBD2	TRBJ2-7	CASTVSGGSQEQYF	TGTGCCAGCACGGTTAGCGGGGGCTCCCAGGAGCAGTACTTC
TRBV6-5	TRBD1	TRBJ1-2	CASSYARDRVYGYTF	TGTGCCAGCAGTTACGCTCGGGACAGGGTCTATGGCTACACCTTC
TRBV6-5	TRBD1	TRBJ1-6	CASSYDDRGNSPLHF	TGTGCCAGCAGTTACGACGACAGGGGAAATTCACCCCTCCACTTT
TRBV10-3	NA	TRBJ1-3	CAISSQGPGNTIYF	TGTGCCATCAGCTCACAGGGTCCTGGAAACACCATATATTTT
TRBV12-5	NA	TRBJ2-1	CASATGQGSYNEQFF	TGTGCTAGTGCCACGGGGCAGGGGTCCTACAATGAGCAGTTCTTC
TRBV6-1	NA	TRBJ1-2	CASSVGRVDGYTF	TGTGCCAGCAGTGTGGGGAGGGTGGATGGCTACACCTTC
TRBV5-1	TRBD2	TRBJ2-7	CASSVAGGTAVAYEQYF	TGCGCCAGCAGCGTTGCGGGGGGGACCGCTGTCGCCTACGAGCAGTACTTC
TRBV10-3	NA	TRBJ2-7	CAISESTGLGASYEQYF	TGTGCCATCAGTGAGTCGACGGGTTTGGGGGCCTCCTACGAGCAGTACTTC
TRBV6-1	TRBD1	TRBJ1-1	CASSRTGSDTEAFF	TGTGCCAGCTCCCGGACAGGGTCAGACACTGAAGCTTTCTTT
TRBV18	TRBD1	TRBJ1-2	CASSQVTGESGYTF	TGTGCCAGCTCCCAAGTGACAGGGGAAAGCGGCTACACCTTC
TRBV5-4	TRBD2	TRBJ2-1	CASSLEAAGGDNEQFF	TGTGCCAGCAGCTTGGAGGCAGCGGGGGGAGACAATGAGCAGTTCTTC
TRBV5-1	NA	TRBJ2-5	CASSPGSFQETQYF	TGCGCCAGCAGCCCGGGGTCCTTTCAAGAGACCCAGTACTTC
TRBV27	TRBD1	TRBJ1-1	CASSPLTGVNTEAFF	TGTGCCAGCAGTCCCCTGACAGGGGTAAACACTGAAGCTTTCTTT
TRBV19	TRBD1	TRBJ2-3	CASSNRDRFSTDTQYF	TGTGCCAGTAGTAACCGGGACAGATTTAGTACAGATACGCAGTATTTT
TRBV7-9	NA	TRBJ1-1	CASSFGGMNTEAFF	TGTGCCAGCAGCTTCGGCGGAATGAACACTGAAGCTTTCTTT
TRBV25-1	NA	TRBJ1-2	CASYEGVNGYTF	TGTGCCAGCTACGAGGGAGTGAATGGCTACACCTTC
TRBV7-9	TRBD1	TRBJ1-1	CASSPQGEKTEAFF	TGTGCCAGCAGCCCCCAGGGGGAGAAGACTGAAGCTTTCTTT
TRBV28	NA	TRBJ1-3	CASSLRRIENTIYF	TGTGCCAGCAGCCTCCGGAGGATTGAAAACACCATATATTTT
TRBV28	NA	TRBJ1-2	CASSLPPGQMRGYTF	TGTGCCAGCAGTTTACCTCCCGGACAGATGAGGGGCTACACCTTC
TRBV28	NA	TRBJ1-4	CASSLRGVATNEKLFF	TGTGCCAGCAGCCTCCGAGGAGTTGCAACTAATGAAAAACTGTTTTTT
TRBV5-6	NA	TRBJ1-5	CASSLGAVNFNQPQHF	TGTGCCAGCAGCTTGGGAGCGGTAAACTTCAATCAGCCCCAGCATTTT
TRBV6-5	TRBD1	TRBJ1-2	CASRTGANYGYTF	TGTGCCAGCAGGACAGGGGCTAACTATGGCTACACCTTC
TRBV6-1	TRBD1	TRBJ1-4	CASSEGQGTEKLFF	TGTGCCAGCAGTGAAGGACAGGGGACTGAAAAACTGTTTTTT
TRBV2	TRBD1	TRBJ2-6	CASRDRASNSGANVLTF	TGTGCCAGCAGAGACAGGGCGTCCAACTCTGGGGCCAACGTCCTGACTTTC
TRBV2	NA	TRBJ1-2	CASTQGGGLYGYTF	TGTGCCAGCACCCAAGGGGGGGGCCTCTATGGCTACACCTTC
TRBV7-9	TRBD1	TRBJ2-7	CASSPRGDRASEQYF	TGTGCCAGCAGCCCAAGAGGGGACAGGGCGTCCGAGCAGTACTTC
TRBV4-1	NA	TRBJ1-5	CASSQATPTSNQPQHF	TGCGCCAGCAGCCAAGCGACACCGACTAGCAATCAGCCCCAGCATTTT
TRBV18	TRBD1	TRBJ1-4	CASSRDSNEKLFF	TGTGCCAGCTCAAGGGACAGTAATGAAAAACTGTTTTTT
TRBV7-9	NA	TRBJ1-1	CASSGGRGTEAFF	TGTGCCAGCAGCGGCGGCAGGGGCACTGAAGCTTTCTTT
TRBV25-1	TRBD2	TRBJ2-1	CASSESGELNEQFF	TGTGCCAGCAGTGAAAGCGGGGAATTAAATGAGCAGTTCTTC
TRBV6-5	TRBD2	TRBJ2-7	CASSLSRGGFYEQYF	TGTGCCAGCAGTCTATCCCGGGGGGGGTTTTACGAGCAGTACTTC
TRBV14	TRBD2	TRBJ2-7	CASSQWSPRLAGGSYEQYF	TGTGCCAGCAGCCAATGGTCCCCAAGACTAGCGGGGGGGTCCTACGAGCAGTACTTC
TRBV9	TRBD2	TRBJ2-5	CASSVESGGKETQYF	TGTGCCAGCAGCGTAGAATCGGGGGGGAAAGAGACCCAGTACTTC
TRBV18	NA	TRBJ1-3	CASSGAVQSSGNTIYF	TGTGCCAGCTCAGGAGCGGTTCAAAGCTCTGGAAACACCATATATTTT
TRBV19	TRBD1	TRBJ2-3	CASSTGGGIDTQYF	TGTGCCAGTAGTACAGGGGGCGGGATAGATACGCAGTATTTT